Detailed here is one T cell receptor beta chain. There is no known antigen for this receptor. This sample was taken from a study of CXCR3-negative and CXCR3-positive naive CD8 T cells (dated by TCRdb to between 2018 and 2021). Background on the whole study: About 150 million TRB reads were obtained in total, roughly 1.5 +/- 0.3 million reads per library. The diversity and physicochemical repertoire analyses included fewer than twelve donors pooled from two independent experiments. Naive subsets from roughly 5 donors and memory cells from 3 donors were included in the TRBV-TRBJ cluster analysis.

For each CD8+ T cell subset, flow sorting was done in triplicate, and under 350,000 cells per subset went directly into RLT lysis buffer. Naive CD8+ T cells were defined stringently as CD45RO-CCR7+CD27+CD95- to exclude memory contaminants. Using standard density gradient centrifugation, peripheral blood mononuclear cells were isolated from buffy coats. Naive CXCR3-negative and CXCR3-positive CD8+ T cells were flow-sorted using a FACSAria III. An RNeasy Mini Kit was used to extract total RNA from the sorted cells. Overall study results and their limits: TRB CDR3s from CXCR3-positive naive cells showed higher hydrophobicity (lower Kidera factor 4), lower energy, and higher strength and volume indices than CXCR3-negative naive cells. Because CXCR3 expression was partially decreased after cryopreservation, freshly isolated PBMCs were used for most assays. Repertoire diversity was comparably high in both naive subsets but much lower in memory CD8+ T cells. Because surface CD5, which is linked to self-reactivity in mice, was comparable between the naive subsets, TCR interaction strength was also inferred from TRB CDR3 physicochemical properties. Naive CXCR3-negative and CXCR3-positive cells from the same donor showed similar TRBV-TRBJ usage, whereas memory cells showed distinct patterns.

From its cysteine to its phenylalanine, the CDR3 spans 17 amino acids. No DNA sequence is on record. Based on the germline V gene, the CDR1 and CDR2 sequences are SGDLS and YYNGEE. Sequenced on a NextSeq 550. The Human TCR Profiling Kit (MiLaboratory) was used to make UMI-labeled 5' RACE TRB cDNA libraries. The full amount of extracted RNA was used for cDNA synthesis, and the full amount of resulting cDNA was used for PCR amplification. Libraries were prepared in parallel using an identical number of PCR cycles. In the source study's methods: With a requirement of at least two reads per UMI, MIGEC and MiXCR extracted about 50,000 +/- 10,000 unique UMI-labeled TRB cDNA molecules per library. Each library averaged about 37,000 +/- 9,700 functional in-frame TRB CDR3 nucleotide clonotypes without stop codons. After each sample was downsampled to 5000 UMI-labeled TRB molecules, VDJtools was used to calculate diversity metrics such as normalized Shannon-Wiener and Chao1. VDJtools was used to calculate clonotype-size-weighted physicochemical properties of the central five CDR3 residues, namely interaction energy, strength, volume and Kidera factor 4. Through TCRdb reprocessing, the reads give one entry per CDR3 protein sequence; DNA is omitted. The V and J calls shown here were made by TCRdb, not taken from the authors' results. The sample table on file contains over 95,000 distinct CDR3 sequences. The ten largest account for less than 0.4% of the sample.

This chain joins TRBV9 to TRBJ2-1; TCRdb selects TRBD2, and the lack of DNA leaves this call unchecked. Sequencing input: naive CXCR3+ CD8+ T cells from blood. Interpreted using the paper, the cell subset or site label stands for: CD45RO-CCR7+CD27+CD95- naive CD8+ T cells expressing CXCR3 (TNR3+). The receptor comes from a human donor in good health. Some clones in this sample may be carry-over from other donors' samples. The CDR3 here reads CASSVGQAGERYNEQFF.